Below, 2 T cell receptor beta chains from the same sample are listed, as sequenced in a study of T-cell memory formation after mild COVID-19. TCRdb re-derived calls from the 5' RACE reads in MiXCR, one entry per CDR3 protein. Of around 300,000 distinct CDR3 sequences listed, roughly 15% are singletons. Sequences were obtained from PBMCs or a T cell subset sorted from them (not recorded which). Every receptor here comes from a man between 18 and 35 years old who had mild COVID-19 (a few samples of this study predate the infection). Cell type and time point are not known.

This clonotype was found a few times. This chain joins TRBV7-2 and TRBJ1-2, with 7 bases that match TRBD1. V was pared by 5 bases and J by 6 bases, with 9 bases of the junction left unmatched. In germline, CDR1 is SGHTA, CDR2 FQGNSA. This CDR3 has 14 residues. The CDR3 DNA is TGTGCCAGCAGCCTACACCAGGGGGGGGATGGCTACACCTTC. Translated: CASSLHQGGDGYTF.

This clonotype was counted a few times. The rearrangement uses TRBV18 and TRBJ2-7, with a tentative D call TRBD2 (6 bases). CDR3 size: 13 residues. CDR1 and CDR2 (germline): KGHSH, LQKENI. Trimming took 6 bases from V and 0 from J, leaving 9 bases between them. The CDR3, as DNA: TGTGCCAGCTCGGTCGGGAGCTCCTACGAGCAGTACGTC. Amino acid sequence: CASSVGSSYEQYV.